A single sample gave rise to the 16 T cell receptor beta chains below, sequenced in a study of shared clonotypes between healthy human individuals. Measured with immunoSEQ multiplex PCR; TCRdb has only the in-frame clones, and not every one. The repertoire consists of some 2 million clones, with 90% to 95% occurring once and the leading ten covering 0.13%. The sequenced material came from naive CD4+ T cells sorted from blood. Subset of the sample: CD45RA+ positively selected. Receptors originate from a man aged 18 to 29 in good health.

This clone appeared once. This sequence joins TRBV7-2 and TRBJ2-3; 12 bases match TRBD2. The germline V gene has CDR1 SGHTA and CDR2 FQGNSA. The V gene end was trimmed by 5 bases and the J gene end by 6 bases; junction bases not matched to a gene: 15. The CDR3 totals 18 residues. The CDR3 reads CASSPRTGRLAGEDTQYF. Here the CDR3 DNA reads TGTGCCAGCAGCCCAAGGACAGGGCGACTAGCGGGGGAGGATACGCAGTATTTT. Full variable domain (outside the CDR3, taken from reference TRBV7-2 and TRBJ2-3): GAGVSQSPSNKVTEKGKDVELRCDPISGHTALYWYRQSLGQGLEFLIYFQGNSAPDKSGLPSDRFSAERTGGSVSTLTIQRTQQEDSAVYLCASSPRTGRLAGEDTQYFGPGTRLTVL.

CDR3 protein: CASSLLAGGPFDTGELFF. The DNA of the CDR3 is TGCGCCAGCAGTCTACTAGCGGGAGGGCCATTTGACACCGGGGAGCTGTTTTTT. The chain couples TRBV10-2 to TRBJ2-2, with TRBD2 matching over 13 bases. The CDR3 spans 18 residues. The V gene end was trimmed by 5 bases and the J gene end by 3 bases; junction bases not matched to a gene: 9. Germline V gene lookup returns CDR1 WSHSY and CDR2 SAAADI.

As concerns this clone: The sample has other DNA sequences that encode this CDR3 too. The rearrangement links TRBV20-1 to TRBJ1-1; unclear D gene. CDR1 and CDR2 (germline): DFQATT, SNEGSKA (reference sequence). The V and J ends lost 0 bases and 7 bases respectively, with 6 bases between them. This CDR3 is built from 11 residues. The CDR3 loop is CSARDEGEAFF. CDR3 nucleotides: TGCAGTGCTAGAGATGAGGGTGAAGCTTTCTTT.

J is TRBJ2-4 and V is TRBV20-1; D might be TRBD1 (6 bases). Germline V gene lookup returns CDR1 DFQATT and CDR2 SNEGSKA (reference sequence). The V end was cut by 8 bases, the J end by 6 bases, with 11 bases between. The CDR3 extends over 11 amino acids. CDR3 protein: CSQGSGNIQYF. The CDR3 DNA is TGCAGTCAGGGGTCCGGAAACATTCAGTACTTC.

V is TRBV18 and J is TRBJ2-7; D uncertain. Germline assignment: CDR1 KGHSH and CDR2 LQKENI. CDR3 length equals 13 residues. Trimming pared 3 bases from V and 3 bases from J, leaving 9 bases between. CDR3 loop: CASSPTPGYEQYF. The CDR3 DNA follows: TGTGCCAGCTCACCTACCCCAGGCTACGAGCAGTACTTC.

The chain carries TRBV4-3 and TRBJ2-5; no clear D gene. This CDR3 has 17 amino acids. Trimming removed 1 base from V and 0 bases from J, with 15 bases in between. The germline V gene has CDR1 LGHNA and CDR2 YSLEER. Written as DNA, the CDR3 is TGCGCCAGCAGCCAAGGAAGGGCCGAAAAGTACCAAGAGACCCAGTACTTC. Translating it yields CASSQGRAEKYQETQYF.

The chain carries TRBV29-1 and TRBJ1-2; possibly TRBD1 for D (5 bases). The CDR3 has 13 residues. The V end was cut by 4 bases, the J end by 2 bases, with 11 bases between. Germline V gives CDR1 SQVTM, CDR2 ANQGSEA. The CDR3 DNA sequence: TGCAGCGTTGCAGTGGGGGGGAACTATGGCTACACCTTC. Translation: CSVAVGGNYGYTF.

The J gene is TRBJ2-5, the V gene TRBV29-1, with D possibly called TRBD1 or TRBD2 (5 bases each). Germline-derived CDR1 and CDR2 are SQVTM and ANQGSEA. The CDR3 runs 17 residues. Trimming shortened V by 4 bases and J by 4 bases, and 25 bases separated the two germline ends. This CDR3 reads CSVVRGLAGMPLETQYF. CDR3 in DNA: TGCAGCGTTGTTCGTGGGCTAGCAGGGATGCCTTTAGAGACCCAGTACTTC.

The chain carries TRBV29-1 and TRBJ1-5, with a possible D match to TRBD1 (5 bases). V lost 4 bases to trimming and J lost 7 bases, with 14 bases between them. In germline, CDR1 is SQVTM, CDR2 ANQGSEA. The CDR3 has 13 residues. The DNA for the CDR3 is TGCAGCGTTGGCAAGGGTTCAGGGCAGCCCCAGCATTTT. Translation gives CSVGKGSGQPQHF.

Concerning this clone: Other DNA sequences from this sample encode an identical CDR3 as well. The chain couples TRBV6-5 to TRBJ1-1, with TRBD1 as a possible D gene (6 bases). CDR3 length equals 13 residues. CDR1 MNHEY and CDR2 SVGAGI come from the germline V gene. Trimming pared 6 bases from V and 1 base from J, leaving 9 bases between. CDR3 sequence (DNA): TGTGCCAGCAGACGGACAGAGAACACTGAAGCTTTCTTT. Its translation is CASRRTENTEAFF.

In this sample, this clone turned up a few times. The chain couples TRBV7-9 to TRBJ2-7; D perhaps matches TRBD1 (6 bases). Germline CDR1 and CDR2: SEHNR and FQNEAQ (reference sequence). The CDR3 length is 14 residues. Between the trimmed V and J ends, which lost 5 bases and 2 bases, there was a span of 13 bases. CDR3 residues: CASSLDRRPYEQYF. The CDR3 DNA follows: TGTGCCAGCAGCCTCGACAGGAGGCCCTACGAGCAGTACTTC.

This chain uses TRBV4-1 with TRBJ1-6; D is unresolved. CDR1 MGHRA and CDR2 YSYEKL come from the germline V gene. V was pared by 3 bases and J by 0 bases, with 3 bases between. The CDR3 covers 14 residues. The DNA of the CDR3 is TGCGCCAGCAGCCAGAGCTCCTATAATTCACCCCTCCACTTT. Encoded protein: CASSQSSYNSPLHF.

The chain recombines TRBV7-6 with TRBJ2-3; D might be TRBD1 (6 bases). Trimming took off 1 base at V and 4 bases at J, with 9 bases between the two ends. This CDR3 region has 14 residues. The germline gives CDR1 SGHVS, CDR2 FNYEAQ. The CDR3 DNA follows: TGTGCCAGCAGCTTAGGGACAGACGCAGATACGCAGTATTTT. This translates into CASSLGTDADTQYF.

The rearrangement uses TRBV10-2 and TRBJ2-3; 8 nucleotides agree with TRBD1. The CDR3 contains 15 residues. The trim removed 3 bases at V and 1 base at J, leaving 3 bases unmatched. From germline, CDR1 is WSHSY and CDR2 SAAADI. CDR3 DNA sequence: TGCGCCAGCAGTGAACAGGGGGGAGGCACAGATACGCAGTATTTT. Protein product: CASSEQGGGTDTQYF.

The gene calls are TRBV5-1 and TRBJ1-6, with 7 positions matching TRBD1. CDR1 is SGHRS, CDR2 YFSETQ, per germline. Unmatched junction bases numbered 5, after V lost 4 bases and J lost 7 bases. This CDR3 has 14 amino acids. CDR3 sequence (DNA): TGCGCCAGCAGCGACAAGGACAGGAATTCACCCCTCCACTTT. Its protein is CASSDKDRNSPLHF.

The chain recombines TRBV6-1 with TRBJ1-2; tentative D call: TRBD1 (6 bases). V was cut by 2 bases and J by 8 bases, with 18 bases left in between. From germline, CDR1 is MNHNS and CDR2 SASEGT. The CDR3 is 15 amino acids. The DNA of the CDR3 is TGTGCCAGCAGTGAAATGGTCTCCCAGGGGTTAGGCTACACCTTC. Its protein product is CASSEMVSQGLGYTF.